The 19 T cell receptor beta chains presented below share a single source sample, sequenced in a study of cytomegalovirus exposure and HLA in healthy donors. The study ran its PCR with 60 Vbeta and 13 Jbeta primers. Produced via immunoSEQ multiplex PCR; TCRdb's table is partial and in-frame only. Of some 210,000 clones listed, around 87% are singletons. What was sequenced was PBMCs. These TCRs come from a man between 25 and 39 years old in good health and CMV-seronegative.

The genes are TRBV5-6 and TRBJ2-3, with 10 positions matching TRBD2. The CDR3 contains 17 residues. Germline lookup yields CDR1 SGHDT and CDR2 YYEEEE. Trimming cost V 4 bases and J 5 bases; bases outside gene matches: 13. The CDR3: CASSHTQLAGIGDTQYF. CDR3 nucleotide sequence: TGTGCCAGCAGCCACACACAACTAGCGGGGATCGGAGATACGCAGTATTTT.

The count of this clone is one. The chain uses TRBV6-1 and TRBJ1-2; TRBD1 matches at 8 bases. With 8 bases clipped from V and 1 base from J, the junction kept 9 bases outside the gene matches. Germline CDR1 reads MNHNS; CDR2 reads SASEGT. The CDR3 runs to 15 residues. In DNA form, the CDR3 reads TGTGCCAGCCGTGGACAGGGTGCTTTTAACTATGGCTACACCTTC. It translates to CASRGQGAFNYGYTF.

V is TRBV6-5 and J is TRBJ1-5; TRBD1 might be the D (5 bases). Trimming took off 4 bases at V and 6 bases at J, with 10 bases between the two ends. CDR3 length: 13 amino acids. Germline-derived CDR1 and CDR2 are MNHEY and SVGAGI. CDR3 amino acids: CASSSVRAQPQHF. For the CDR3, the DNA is TGTGCCAGCAGTTCCGTCAGGGCTCAGCCCCAGCATTTT.

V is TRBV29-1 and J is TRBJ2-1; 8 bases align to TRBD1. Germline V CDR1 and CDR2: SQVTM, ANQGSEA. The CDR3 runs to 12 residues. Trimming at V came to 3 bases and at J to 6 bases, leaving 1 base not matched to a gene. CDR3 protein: CSVDRGLNEQFF. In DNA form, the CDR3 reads TGCAGCGTTGACAGGGGGCTCAATGAGCAGTTCTTC.

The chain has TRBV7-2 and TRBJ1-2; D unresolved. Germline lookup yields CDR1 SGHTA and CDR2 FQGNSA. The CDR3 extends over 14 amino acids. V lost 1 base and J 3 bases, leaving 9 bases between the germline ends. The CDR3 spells CASSLVGRDYGYTF. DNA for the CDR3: TGTGCCAGCAGCTTAGTGGGCCGTGACTATGGCTACACCTTC.

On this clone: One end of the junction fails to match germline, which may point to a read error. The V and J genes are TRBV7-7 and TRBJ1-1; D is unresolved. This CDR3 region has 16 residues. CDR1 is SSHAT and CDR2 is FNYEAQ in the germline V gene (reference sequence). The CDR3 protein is CASSLLAGKTNTEAFF. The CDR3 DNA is TGTGCTAGCAGCTTATTGGCGGGGAAGACCAACACTGAAGCTTTCTTT.

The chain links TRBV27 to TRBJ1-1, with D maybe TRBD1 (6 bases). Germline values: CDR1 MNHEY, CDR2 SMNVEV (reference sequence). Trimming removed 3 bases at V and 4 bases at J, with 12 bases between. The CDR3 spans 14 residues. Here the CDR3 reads CASSLGGGGTEAFF. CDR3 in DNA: TGTGCCAGCAGTTTGGGGGGCGGGGGCACTGAAGCTTTCTTT.

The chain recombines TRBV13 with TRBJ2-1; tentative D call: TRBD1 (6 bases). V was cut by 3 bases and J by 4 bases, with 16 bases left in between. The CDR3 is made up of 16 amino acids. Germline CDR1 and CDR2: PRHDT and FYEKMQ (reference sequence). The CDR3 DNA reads TGTGCCAGCAGCTTGCCTACAGGGTTGTGGTACAATGAGCAGTTCTTC. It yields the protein CASSLPTGLWYNEQFF.

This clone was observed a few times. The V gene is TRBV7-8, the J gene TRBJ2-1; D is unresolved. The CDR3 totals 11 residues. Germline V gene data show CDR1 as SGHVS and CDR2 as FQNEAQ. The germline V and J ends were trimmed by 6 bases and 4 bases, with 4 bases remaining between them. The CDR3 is CASSAYNEQFF. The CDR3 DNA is TGTGCCAGCAGTGCGTACAATGAGCAGTTCTTC. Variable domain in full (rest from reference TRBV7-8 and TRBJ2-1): GAGVSQSPRYKVAKRGQDVALRCDPISGHVSLFWYQQALGQGPEFLTYFQNEAQLDKSGLPSDRFFAERPEGSVSTLKIQRTQQEDSAVYLCASSAYNEQFFGPGTRLTVL.

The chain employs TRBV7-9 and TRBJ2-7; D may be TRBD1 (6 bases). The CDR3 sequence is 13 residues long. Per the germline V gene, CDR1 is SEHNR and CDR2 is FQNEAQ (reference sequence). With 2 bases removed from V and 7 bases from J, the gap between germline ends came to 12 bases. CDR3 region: CASSLYLGTEQYF. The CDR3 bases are TGTGCCAGCAGCTTATATTTGGGGACAGAGCAGTACTTC.

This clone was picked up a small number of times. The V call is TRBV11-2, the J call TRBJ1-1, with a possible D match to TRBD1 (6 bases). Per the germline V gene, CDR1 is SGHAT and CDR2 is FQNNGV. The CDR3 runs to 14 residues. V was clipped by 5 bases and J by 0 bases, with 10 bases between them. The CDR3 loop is CASSPAGVNTEAFF. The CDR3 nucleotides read TGTGCCAGCAGCCCAGCAGGGGTGAACACTGAAGCTTTCTTT.

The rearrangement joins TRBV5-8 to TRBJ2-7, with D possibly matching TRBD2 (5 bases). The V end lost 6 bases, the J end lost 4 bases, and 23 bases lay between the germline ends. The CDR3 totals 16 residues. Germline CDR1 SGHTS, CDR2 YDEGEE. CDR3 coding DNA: TGTGCCAGCACCCCCGGCTCCGGGAACCTCCCATACGAGCAGTACTTC. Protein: CASTPGSGNLPYEQYF.

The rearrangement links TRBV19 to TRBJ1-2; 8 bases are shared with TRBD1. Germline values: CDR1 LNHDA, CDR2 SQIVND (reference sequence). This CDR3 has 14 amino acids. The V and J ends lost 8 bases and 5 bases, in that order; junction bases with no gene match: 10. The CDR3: CASEKIRQGYGYTF. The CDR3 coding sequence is TGTGCCAGTGAGAAAATTCGACAGGGGTATGGCTACACCTTC.

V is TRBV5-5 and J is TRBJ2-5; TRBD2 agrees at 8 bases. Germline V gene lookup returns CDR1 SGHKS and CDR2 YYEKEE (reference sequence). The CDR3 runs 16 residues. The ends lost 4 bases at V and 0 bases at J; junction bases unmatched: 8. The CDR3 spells CASSGTSGPYQETQYF. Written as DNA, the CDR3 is TGTGCCAGCAGCGGTACTAGCGGTCCGTACCAAGAGACCCAGTACTTC. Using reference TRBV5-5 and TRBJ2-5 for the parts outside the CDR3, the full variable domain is DAGVTQSPTHLIKTRGQQVTLRCSPISGHKSVSWYQQVLGQGPQFIFQYYEKEERGRGNFPDRFSARQFPNYSSELNVNALLLGDSALYLCASSGTSGPYQETQYFGPGTRLLVL.

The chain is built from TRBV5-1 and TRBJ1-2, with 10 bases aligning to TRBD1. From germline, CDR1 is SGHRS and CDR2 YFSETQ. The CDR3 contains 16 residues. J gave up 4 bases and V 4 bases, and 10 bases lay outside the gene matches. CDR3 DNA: TGCGCCAGCAGCCAGGGACAGGGGCAGGTGGTCTATGGCTACACCTTC. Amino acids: CASSQGQGQVVYGYTF.

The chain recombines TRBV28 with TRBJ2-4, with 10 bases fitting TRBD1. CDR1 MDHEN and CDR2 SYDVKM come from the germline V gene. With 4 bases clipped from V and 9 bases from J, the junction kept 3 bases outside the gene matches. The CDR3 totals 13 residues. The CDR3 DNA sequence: TGTGCCAGCAGTTCTGGACAGGGGGGCATTCAGTACTTC. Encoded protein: CASSSGQGGIQYF.

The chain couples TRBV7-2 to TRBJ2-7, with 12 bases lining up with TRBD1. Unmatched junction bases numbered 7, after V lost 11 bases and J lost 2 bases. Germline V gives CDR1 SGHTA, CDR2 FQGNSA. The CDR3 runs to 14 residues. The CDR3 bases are TGTGCCTCCTGTTGGGACAGGGGGCCCTACGAGCAGTACTTC. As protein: CASCWDRGPYEQYF.

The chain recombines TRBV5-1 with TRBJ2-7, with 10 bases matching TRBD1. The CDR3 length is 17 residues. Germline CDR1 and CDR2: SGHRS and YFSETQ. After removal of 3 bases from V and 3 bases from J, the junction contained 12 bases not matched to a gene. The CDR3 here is CASSSRGTGVMVYEQYF. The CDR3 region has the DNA TGCGCCAGCAGCTCACGAGGGACAGGGGTGATGGTCTACGAGCAGTACTTC.

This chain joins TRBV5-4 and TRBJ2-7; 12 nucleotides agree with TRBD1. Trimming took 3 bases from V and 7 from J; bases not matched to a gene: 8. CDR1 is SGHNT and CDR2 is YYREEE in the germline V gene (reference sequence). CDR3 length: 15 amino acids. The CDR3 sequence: CASSSPGTGGREQYF. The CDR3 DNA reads TGTGCCAGCAGCTCCCCCGGGACAGGGGGCAGGGAGCAGTACTTC.